These T cell receptor beta chains were read from a single sample in a study of T cells after yellow fever vaccination. TCRdb reanalysed the 5' RACE reads using MiXCR and keeps one entry per CDR3 protein. The data hold 240,000 or so distinct CDR3 sequences, with less than 9% observed a single time. This material consisted of CD4+ T cells sorted from PBMCs, taken 15 days after the yellow fever booster vaccination. The origin of the receptors is a man aged 25 to 45 who received the YFV17D yellow fever vaccine. The CDR3 runs from the conserved cysteine through the conserved F or W.

TRBJ2-1 | TRBV6-5 | CASKGGEGLGEQFF
TRBJ2-3 | TRBV7-2 | CASSLGRTDTQYF
TRBJ1-6 | TRBV5-5 | CASSLVTENSPLHF
TRBJ2-7 | TRBV15 | CATSRGTSYEQYF
TRBJ1-1 | TRBV7-2 | CASSPSGQAGRRTEAFF
TRBJ2-3 | TRBV10-1 | CASSDPGRDFTTDTQYF
TRBJ1-1 | TRBV7-9 | CASRAQGGFTEAFF
TRBJ2-1 | TRBV18 | CASSSGQGASNEQFF
TRBJ2-5 | TRBV4-3 | CASSQGSQYF
TRBJ2-5 | TRBV20-1 | CSAKPGLEETQYF
TRBJ2-5 | TRBV20-1 | CSAGVAGGPVGTQYF
TRBJ2-5 | TRBV7-6 | CASSLGTGGQTQYF
TRBJ2-7 | TRBV20-1 | CSAFKGGFYDEQYF
TRBJ1-5 | TRBV20-1 | CSARVTKGGRTERQPQHF
TRBJ1-2 | TRBV7-2 | CASSLGPEGGYTF
TRBJ2-5 | TRBV6-1 | CASSRAGQALAQYF
TRBJ2-1 | TRBV5-1 | CASTFLSVRVYRNEQFF
TRBJ2-1 | TRBV20-1 | CSARDPQLSYNEQFF
TRBJ2-7 | TRBV5-4 | CASSMTVDYEQYF
TRBJ2-3 | TRBV11-3 | CASSLRQGTQDTQYF
TRBJ2-1 | TRBV7-7 | CASSLRSPGLSSYNEQFF
TRBJ2-7 | TRBV5-1 | CASSQSGQGYEQYF
TRBJ2-7 | TRBV3-1 | CASSSSGPSGRSSYEQYF
TRBJ1-1 | TRBV5-4 | CASSLAEVRSTEAFF
TRBJ2-7 | TRBV20-1 | CSAFRLAGWRNEQYF
TRBJ1-2 | TRBV15 | CATSRARDGYTF
TRBJ2-1 | TRBV10-3 | CAISPGQGGNEQFF
TRBJ2-1 | TRBV5-1 | CASSATTGKGRVGEQFF
TRBJ2-2 | TRBV5-1 | CASIAQGANTGELFF
TRBJ1-6 | TRBV12-3/TRBV12-4 | CASRLTGYSPLHF
TRBJ2-1 | TRBV4-3 | CASSQDLNRDNEQFF
TRBJ2-1 | TRBV19 | CASSRGLADRGVGEQFF
TRBJ2-1 | TRBV18 | CASSQMASEQFF
TRBJ2-1 | TRBV5-1 | CASSFRTSGRVNEQFF
TRBJ2-1 | TRBV10-3 | CAIRETSGTYNEQFF
TRBJ2-7 | TRBV14 | CASSPVLGSGNYEQYF
TRBJ2-2 | TRBV5-1 | CASSLGQETGELFF
TRBJ1-4 | TRBV7-2 | CASSPTGADVEKLFF
TRBJ2-7 | TRBV7-3 | CASSLNLIAGDDYEQYF
TRBJ2-3 | TRBV28 | CASSPKDRAPNTQYF
TRBJ2-5 | TRBV12-3/TRBV12-4 | CASSLYSLGGQAQYF
TRBJ2-3 | TRBV28 | CASISQGITQYF
TRBJ1-3 | TRBV2 | CASRQSSSGNTIYF
TRBJ2-7 | TRBV20-1 | CSARDRQGLAYEQYF
TRBJ2-7 | TRBV5-1 | CASSPHEASGRRSSYEQYF
TRBJ2-1 | TRBV20-1 | CSPRRVNEQFF
TRBJ2-3 | TRBV25-1 | CASSDLRRGRVDTQYF
TRBJ2-3 | TRBV6-1 | CASRDGGTDTQYF
TRBJ2-3 | TRBV7-2 | CASSFYGSTDTQYF
TRBJ2-5 | TRBV11-2 | CASSPLGPTARLRETQYF
TRBJ2-1 | TRBV5-1 | CASKGQLAEYNEQFF
TRBJ2-1 | TRBV18 | CASSPSGTSGSQFF
TRBJ2-1 | TRBV3-1 | CASSQDASGSGSYNEQFF
TRBJ2-2 | TRBV5-8 | CASSSPGTSGSTGELFF